This T cell receptor (beta chain) is drawn from a study of T cells in Graves' hyperthyroidism and ophthalmopathy (dated by TCRdb to between 2018 and 2021). Some background on the complete study: Peripheral blood samples were taken at initial diagnosis, before any treatment was given. After sampling, hyperthyroidism patients received methimazole starting at 30 mg daily, and ophthalmopathy patients received high-dose intravenous methylprednisolone. The paper describes TCR Vbeta CDR3 sequencing of 135 peripheral blood samples, made up of 43 ophthalmopathy patients, around 78 hyperthyroidism patients and 17 progressor patients. An independent validation cohort of around 19 hyperthyroidism patients and 17 patients who later progressed to ophthalmopathy tested prospective prediction of ophthalmopathy. To identify distinguishing TCR V-J signatures, a discovery cohort of about a hundred patients was used, comprising 43 with Graves' ophthalmopathy and approximately 58 with stable Graves' hyperthyroidism. The approximately 90 discovery patients were randomly split 7:3 into training and test sets. In addition, the study compared T-cell repertoires in thyroid tissue and in blood from a handful of Graves' hyperthyroidism patients.

Study-wide conclusions, independent of this receptor: Most expanded thyroid clonotypes (frequency above 0.001) were also detected in blood, a finding suggesting that blood repertoires may reflect thyroid immune responses. In validation, the model predicted progression to ophthalmopathy a median of about 5.9 months before onset, with roughly 68% sensitivity and 72.22% specificity. A 13 V-J signature model separated ophthalmopathy from stable hyperthyroidism, with approximately 87% sensitivity and 81.08% specificity in cross-validation and 80%/75% in testing. Sample size was not statistically predetermined, and blinding of investigators to group allocation was not performed.

From the germline V gene, CDR1 is SGHTA and CDR2 is FQGNSA. CDR3 length: 14 amino acids, cysteine to phenylalanine. The retained sequence is limited to the CDR3, 42 bases, with the frame set at the first base. Stable Graves' hyperthyroidism was defined as the absence of progression to ophthalmopathy over 18 months of follow-up. Hyperthyroidism patients were newly diagnosed, with disease duration under 2 months, and aged 18 to 65 years. Patients with uncontrolled infections, other autoimmune diseases, pregnancy or lactation were excluded. Clinical symptoms, serum thyroxine and TRAb, thyroid ultrasound, and orbital computed tomography formed the basis for the diagnoses. PBMCs were isolated from 7.5 to 10 ml of fresh peripheral blood by Ficoll-Paque density gradient centrifugation. Trizol reagent was used to extract total RNA, and RNA quality was then checked on an Agilent 2100 Bioanalyzer. TCR beta CDR3 regions were amplified from RNA transcripts. A first-round RT-PCR of the TCR CDR3 used the HTBI primer set with the Qiagen OneStep RT-PCR kit. A second multiplex PCR round built the libraries, followed by size selection and purification. Sequencing of the libraries was done on an Illumina HiSeq2000 using paired-end 100 bp reads. Under the source paper's analysis protocol: SOAPnuke was used to process the raw data, throwing out any read that contained adapters or uncalled bases, had a mean Phred below 15, or lacked an exact constant-primer or identifier match. High-quality paired reads were merged using COPE v1.2.5, and each unique nucleotide sequence was defined as a clonotype. MiTCR v1.1 was used to align the clonotypes against IMGT TRBV, TRBD and TRBJ reference segments. The analysis was restricted to V-J combinations with a frequency above 0.0001, which together covered 99% to 99.2% of the repertoires. The TCS score was defined as the ratio of F50 (clonal expansion) to E x V (chaos), calculated using BLOSUM62-based TCRdist between CDR3 peptides within each V-J. Welch's t-statistics and random forest reduced around 550 V-J features to 13, which were used in a naive Bayes classifier (R e1071). Thyroid-blood repertoire similarity was quantified with the Morisita-Horn index. TCRdb reanalyzed the raw reads on its own, using fastp at Q25 for trimming and MiXCR for clone calling, and kept in-frame beta chains. Rows matching on CDR3 protein sequence are summarized as one entry with the most common DNA and genes. TCRdb assigned the V and J calls; the authors' analysis was not used. This sample comprises over 700,000 distinct CDR3 sequences, around a third of them detected only once. Jointly, the top ten make up roughly 30% of the sample.

This clonotype appeared many times. Its antigen is currently not known. The junction departs from the called germline gene at one end, perhaps through a read error. Sequenced: blood. Recombination joined TRBV7-2 with TRBJ2-7; 7 junctional bases match TRBD2. This clonotype was obtained from a woman between 40 and 50 years old with Graves' hyperthyroidism. The DNA is as follows: TGTGCCAGCAGTTTAGAGCGGGGAACCTACGAGCAGTACTTC. It encodes CASSLERGTYEQYF.